This T cell receptor (beta chain) was captured by sequencing in a study of cytomegalovirus exposure and HLA in healthy donors. Study-wide results and limits: Clusters of TCRs from the first cohort tended to co-occur in the roughly 120 validation repertoires (as a later analysis found).

Germline V lookup: CDR1 SGHRS, CDR2 YFSETQ. The CDR3 totals 13 residues. The V gene end was trimmed by 4 bases and the J gene end by 5 bases; junction bases not matched to a gene: 5. With respect to this clone: Its antigen is currently unknown.

Using immunoSEQ multiplex PCR, the repertoire was profiled, and TCRdb retains in-frame clones only, with some absent. The sample has some 330,000 clones; roughly 85% are singletons. The specimen was PBMCs. This chain connects TRBV5-1 to TRBJ2-5, with 7 bases identical to TRBD1. The source of this sequence is a woman aged 18-29 years in good health and CMV-seronegative. The CDR3 protein is CASSPTGIETQYF. The CDR3 DNA is TGCGCCAGCAGCCCGACAGGGATCGAGACCCAGTACTTC. Filled out from reference TRBV5-1 and TRBJ2-5, the complete variable domain reads KAGVTQTPRYLIKTRGQQVTLSCSPISGHRSVSWYQQTPGQGLQFLFEYFSETQRNKGNFPGRFSGRQFSNSRSEMNVSTLELGDSALYLCASSPTGIETQYFGPGTRLLVL.